One and the same sample provided the 25 T cell receptor beta chains below, sequenced in a study of CD8 T cells in ankylosing spondylitis. Using its own MiXCR run on the 5' RACE reads, TCRdb lists one record per CDR3 protein. The sample includes 300,000 to 350,000 distinct CDR3 sequences, roughly 14% seen only once; the top ten take about 1%. Sequenced: blood, either unsorted or a sorted T cell fraction (not recorded which). The receptors come from a male donor with ankylosing spondylitis or in good health (not recorded which).

This clonotype was counted between two and nine times. The CDR3 reads CASQAQGRQETQYF. The DNA of the CDR3 is TGTGCCAGCCAAGCGCAGGGGCGCCAAGAGACCCAGTACTTC. The genes are TRBV27 and TRBJ2-5, with D perhaps matching TRBD1 (6 bases). Germline loops: CDR1 MNHEY, CDR2 SMNVEV (reference sequence). V lost 8 bases, J lost 1 base, and 14 bases lay in between. The CDR3 length is 14 residues.

The chain is built from TRBV3-1 and TRBJ2-1; D is ambiguous. This CDR3 has 14 amino acids. Germline CDR1 is LGHDT and CDR2 is YNNKEL (reference sequence). The V end was cut by 4 bases, the J end by 7 bases, with 14 bases between. The CDR3 loop is CASSPALLKNEQFF. The CDR3, as DNA: TGTGCCAGCAGCCCAGCGTTATTGAAGAATGAGCAGTTCTTC.

V usage is TRBV6-1 and J usage is TRBJ1-1; possibly TRBD1 for D (5 bases). Trimming pared 5 bases from V and 5 bases from J, leaving 18 bases between. CDR3 length: 15 residues. Germline-derived CDR1 and CDR2 are MNHNS and SASEGT. The CDR3 DNA sequence: TGTGCCAGCAGTCGCCCAGGGCGTGGCGGGACTGAAGCTTTCTTT. This gives the protein CASSRPGRGGTEAFF.

This clonotype was counted many times. The chain's CDR3 is CASRDGAGELFF. CDR3 DNA: TGTGCCAGCAGAGACGGAGCCGGGGAGCTGTTTTTT. The chain has TRBV6-5 and TRBJ2-2; D is unresolved. Trimming pared 6 bases from V and 6 bases from J, leaving 8 bases between. CDR3 size: 12 residues. The germline V gene has CDR1 MNHEY and CDR2 SVGAGI.

This clonotype showed up just a few times. CDR3 nucleotide sequence: TGCGCCAGCAGCTTTACAGGGGATACGCAGTATTTT. Translation: CASSFTGDTQYF. V is TRBV5-1 and J is TRBJ2-3, with D maybe TRBD1 (6 bases). The ends were cut back, 2 bases at V and 6 bases at J, with 7 bases in the middle. The CDR3 totals 12 residues. Per germline, CDR1 SGHRS and CDR2 YFSETQ.

The rearrangement links TRBV10-3 to TRBJ2-1; maybe TRBD2 (5 bases). Germline assignment: CDR1 ENHRY and CDR2 SYGVKD. The CDR3 is made up of 15 amino acids. Trimming cost V 6 bases and J 6 bases, with 18 bases left between them. CDR3 coding DNA: TGTGCCATCAGAAGTGTTCGGGGATCAGGCAATGAGCAGTTCTTC. Protein: CAIRSVRGSGNEQFF.

In DNA, the CDR3 is TGTGCCATCAGTGAGTCAGGGAGTGGTAGGTTCTTC. The encoded protein is CAISESGSGRFF. V is TRBV10-3 and J is TRBJ2-1; D is perhaps TRBD2 (5 bases). The germline V and J ends were trimmed by 0 bases and 15 bases, with 12 bases remaining between them. Looked up from germline, CDR1 is ENHRY and CDR2 is SYGVKD. The CDR3 spans 12 residues.

The chain couples TRBV5-6 to TRBJ1-1, with 7 positions matching TRBD1. The CDR3 is made up of 13 amino acids. V was clipped by 3 bases and J by 7 bases; unmatched bases: 6. CDR1 is SGHDT, CDR2 YYEEEE, per germline. CDR3 bases: TGTGCCAGCAGCTACAGGGGTCAGCTTGAAGCTTTCTTT. Translating it yields CASSYRGQLEAFF.

The rearrangement joins TRBV29-1 to TRBJ2-2, with 7 bases that match TRBD2. Per the germline V gene, CDR1 is SQVTM and CDR2 is ANQGSEA. This CDR3 has 15 amino acids. Trimming cost V 4 bases and J 1 base; bases outside gene matches: 6. Written as DNA, the CDR3 is TGCAGCGTTGGGCGGGCGGGAGTGAACACCGGGGAGCTGTTTTTT. It codes for CSVGRAGVNTGELFF.

This clonotype was counted ten times or more. The rearrangement joins TRBV5-1 to TRBJ2-7, with a possible D match to TRBD1 (6 bases). Germline V gene sequence: CDR1 SGHRS, CDR2 YFSETQ. The CDR3 runs 15 residues. V dropped 2 bases and J dropped 0 bases, with 12 bases sitting between them. The CDR3 nucleotides read TGCGCCAGCAGCTTATCCGGGACACTCTCCTACGAGCAGTACTTC. Its protein product is CASSLSGTLSYEQYF.

The chain couples TRBV11-2 to TRBJ1-1; D is perhaps TRBD1 (6 bases). The CDR3 length is 14 residues. Germline V gene data show CDR1 as SGHAT and CDR2 as FQNNGV. Trimming pared 6 bases from V and 13 bases from J, leaving 24 bases between. CDR3 sequence (DNA): TGTGCCAGCAGTCTAACCTCAGGGGAGGTCCACCTTTTCTTT. Its translation: CASSLTSGEVHLFF.

The chain carries TRBV12-3 or TRBV12-4 and TRBJ1-2; 7 positions agree with TRBD1. V was pared by 5 bases and J by 0 bases, with 6 bases of the junction left unmatched. The CDR3 has 15 amino acids. CDR3: CASSRQGLTNYGYTF. CDR3 nucleotides: TGTGCCAGCAGTCGACAGGGATTAACTAACTATGGCTACACCTTC.

The chain uses TRBV6-6 and TRBJ2-7; D possibly corresponds to TRBD2 (5 bases). The CDR3 totals 13 residues. V lost 5 bases to trimming and J lost 0 bases, with 8 bases between them. Germline V gene lookup returns CDR1 MNHNY and CDR2 SVGAGI (reference sequence). CDR3 bases: TGTGCCAGCAGTGTTGGGAGCTCCTACGAGCAGTACTTC. It specifies CASSVGSSYEQYF.

The chain couples TRBV10-2 to TRBJ2-1; TRBD2 agrees at 8 bases. Trimming took 6 bases from V and 7 from J; bases not matched to a gene: 8. The CDR3 covers 14 residues. The germline V gene has CDR1 WSHSY and CDR2 SAAADI. CDR3 nucleotide sequence: TGCGCCAGCAGATCCGGGACTAGTTCGAATGAGCAGTTCTTC. It encodes CASRSGTSSNEQFF.

This chain links TRBV5-1 with TRBJ2-1; D remains ambiguous. This CDR3 comprises 15 residues. Germline V lookup: CDR1 SGHRS, CDR2 YFSETQ. Between the trimmed V and J ends, which lost 2 bases and 4 bases, there was a span of 13 bases. The CDR3 DNA is TGCGCCAGCAGCTTTAGCCCAAAACCGTACAATGAGCAGTTCTTC. This codes for CASSFSPKPYNEQFF.

The chain combines TRBV20-1 with TRBJ2-3, with D tentatively TRBD2 (6 bases). The CDR3 consists of 16 residues. The germline CDR1 and CDR2 sequences are DFQATT and SNEGSKA (reference sequence). V lost 3 bases and J lost 5, with 21 bases in between. The CDR3 region has the DNA TGCAGTGCTAGCCTCCTCACTAGCCCCGTAGGAGATACGCAGTATTTT. Translation: CSASLLTSPVGDTQYF.

This clonotype was seen only a few times. V is TRBV4-1 and J is TRBJ2-7; D may match TRBD1 or TRBD2 (5 bases each). This CDR3 is 16 amino acids long. Germline V gene data show CDR1 as MGHRA and CDR2 as YSYEKL. The germline V and J ends were trimmed by 0 bases and 1 base, with 13 bases remaining between them. This CDR3 reads CASSQDGEGRSYEQYF. The CDR3 region has the DNA TGCGCCAGCAGCCAAGATGGAGAGGGACGATCCTACGAGCAGTACTTC.

This clonotype has a handful of counts. The missing conserved phenylalanine or tryptophan at the end of this CDR3 makes a read error likely. The chain is built from TRBV5-1 and TRBJ2-2, with 7 bases lining up with TRBD1. Germline loops: CDR1 SGHRS, CDR2 YFSETQ. V shed 4 bases, J shed 1 base, and the junction held 4 bases outside the gene matches. The CDR3 covers 15 residues. The chain's CDR3 is CASSPGTVNTGELFS. Here the CDR3 DNA reads TGCGCCAGCAGCCCGGGGACAGTGAACACCGGGGAGCTGTTTTCT.

This clonotype was detected only a few times. As DNA, the CDR3 is TGCGCCAGCAGGTCGGTAAGCTCCTACGAGCAGTACTTC. This codes for CASRSVSSYEQYF. The chain links TRBV5-1 to TRBJ2-7, with D hard to call. In germline, CDR1 is SGHRS, CDR2 YFSETQ. The V gene lost 5 bases and the J gene lost 0 bases, with 9 bases spanning the gap. This CDR3 contains 13 residues. Complete variable domain (other parts from reference TRBV5-1 and TRBJ2-7): KAGVTQTPRYLIKTRGQQVTLSCSPISGHRSVSWYQQTPGQGLQFLFEYFSETQRNKGNFPGRFSGRQFSNSRSEMNVSTLELGDSALYLCASRSVSSYEQYFGPGTRLTVT.

The count of this clonotype is one. CDR3 DNA sequence: TGTGCCAGCAGCTGGCGGGAGGGCCTAGGTGGGGCCAACGTCCTGACTTTC. Protein sequence: CASSWREGLGGANVLTF. V gene TRBV5-7 combines with J gene TRBJ2-6, with 9 bases fitting TRBD2. TRBV5-7 is an ORF, and what it does is uncertain. Trimming at V came to 3 bases and at J to 3 bases, leaving 7 bases not matched to a gene. The CDR3 length is 17 residues.

The rearrangement links TRBV11-2 to TRBJ2-2, with 12 bases identical to TRBD1. Trimming took 1 base from V and 5 from J; bases not matched to a gene: 5. The CDR3 has 17 amino acids. Germline-derived CDR1 and CDR2 are SGHAT and FQNNGV. The DNA for the CDR3 is TGTGCCAGCAGCTTAGGGGGACAGGGGGCTAGGACCGGGGAGCTGTTTTTT. This sequence encodes CASSLGGQGARTGELFF.

This clonotype has only a few counts. The chain combines TRBV20-1 with TRBJ1-5; D is possibly TRBD1 (6 bases). The CDR3 extends over 12 amino acids. Trimming removed 4 bases at V and 5 bases at J, with 9 bases between. Germline V gene lookup returns CDR1 DFQATT and CDR2 SNEGSKA (reference sequence). The CDR3 loop is CSAIEGDQPQHF. The CDR3 DNA sequence: TGCAGTGCTATTGAGGGGGATCAGCCCCAGCATTTT.

This clonotype turned up a few times. The gene calls are TRBV5-1 and TRBJ2-1, with 11 bases matching TRBD2. With 4 bases clipped from V and 0 bases from J, the junction kept 3 bases outside the gene matches. The CDR3 spans 16 residues. CDR1 is SGHRS and CDR2 is YFSETQ in the germline V gene. CDR3: CASSRSGGGSYNEQFF. The CDR3 DNA reads TGCGCCAGCAGCCGTAGCGGGGGGGGCTCCTACAATGAGCAGTTCTTC.

The CDR3 reads CASSLILSGTEAFF. In DNA, the CDR3 is TGTGCCAGCAGTTTGATACTGTCCGGGACTGAAGCTTTCTTT. The gene calls are TRBV12-3 or TRBV12-4 and TRBJ1-1, with D uncertain. CDR3 length equals 14 residues. Trimming removed 3 bases from V and 5 bases from J, with 13 bases in between.

This clonotype has more than one count but fewer than ten. V is TRBV18 and J is TRBJ2-1, with 7 bases matching TRBD1. CDR1 and CDR2 from the germline V gene are KGHSH and LQKENI. The CDR3 is 19 amino acids. V shed 3 bases and J 0 bases; nucleotides not matched to a gene: 14. CDR3 in amino acids: CASSPPGQKLVSSYNEQFF. CDR3 DNA: TGTGCCAGCTCACCTCCGGGACAGAAACTTGTGAGCTCCTACAATGAGCAGTTCTTC. The complete variable domain, with remaining parts taken from reference TRBV18 and TRBJ2-1, reads NAGVMQNPRHLVRRRGQEARLRCSPMKGHSHVYWYRQLPEEGLKFMVYLQKENIIDESGMPKERFSAEFPKEGPSILRIQQVVRGDSAAYFCASSPPGQKLVSSYNEQFFGPGTRLTVL.